This is a list of T cell receptor beta chains from one sample in a study of T cell responses to AZD1222 COVID-19 vaccine. TCRdb's table, derived via immunoSEQ multiplex PCR, lists solely in-frame clones and lacks some. The sample records around 120,000 clones, roughly 88% being singletons. This material consisted of peripheral blood, taken on day 0 of MenACWY control vaccination. The receptors here all came from an adult in good health. CDR3s include the opening cysteine and the closing phenylalanine or tryptophan. The D gene is left open where the match is weak. For some rows the clone size is stated as once, few or many, or as a class when expanded; others skip it.

>TRBJ1-5|TRBD1|TRBV30|.
TGTGCCTGGAAACTCGGACAGGGGGATCAGCCCCAGCATTTT
CAWKLGQGDQPQHF
>TRBJ1-1|.|TRBV5-1|.
TGCGCCAGCAGCTTGTTGCACGGAGGAAACACTGAAGCTTTCTTT
CASSLLHGGNTEAFF
>TRBJ1-1|.|TRBV11-2|.
TGTGCCAGCAGCTTAGGTCAAGAGGGACGCAGCCTGAACACTGAAGCTTTCTTT
CASSLGQEGRSLNTEAFF
>TRBJ1-2|TRBD1|TRBV16|.
TGTGCCAGCAGCCCCGGGACAGATAATGGCTACACCTTC
CASSPGTDNGYTF
>TRBJ2-5|.|TRBV7-2|.
TGTGCCAGCAGCTTAGTCCGGACAGCACAAGAGACCCAGTACTTC
CASSLVRTAQETQYF
>TRBJ2-5|.|TRBV15|.
TGTGCCACCAGCAGCGCCCGTTTCTTAGAGACCCAGTACTTC
CATSSARFLETQYF
>TRBJ2-3|TRBD2|TRBV3-1/TRBV3-2|.
TGTGCCAGCAGCCAAGATACCCCAGGGTTAGCGGGGGTGAGCACAGATACGCAGTATTTT
CASSQDTPGLAGVSTDTQYF
>TRBJ2-1|.|TRBV6-1|.
TGTGCCAGCAGTGAGTCTCCAAGGGGGGGGTACAATGAGCAGTTCTTC
CASSESPRGGYNEQFF
>TRBJ1-6|.|TRBV9|.
TGTGCCAGCAGCGTAGTCCCGGGCGTTGAGGCCCTCCACTTT
CASSVVPGVEALHF
>TRBJ2-3|TRBD2|TRBV4-2|.
TGTGCCAGCAGCCAAGATATTGGGGGCGGGGCACTAGCGGGGGGCACAGATACGCAGTATTTT
CASSQDIGGGALAGGTDTQYF
>TRBJ2-2|.|TRBV9|once
TGTGCCAGCAGCGCGGATCCCGGAGGGGAGCTGTTTTTT
CASSADPGGELFF
>TRBJ2-3|TRBD2|TRBV6-2/TRBV6-3|.
TGTGCCAGCAGTTACGGTCTAGCGGGGGGACCCACAGATACGCAGTATTTT
CASSYGLAGGPTDTQYF
>TRBJ2-5|TRBD1|TRBV10-3|.
TGTGCCATCAGTGAGTCAGGGGACAGGGTCGAGACCCAGTACTTC
CAISESGDRVETQYF
>TRBJ1-1|TRBD1|TRBV10-3|.
TGTGCCATCAGCACCGGGACAGCGAACACTGAAGCTTTCTTT
CAISTGTANTEAFF
>TRBJ1-1|.|TRBV6-2/TRBV6-3|once
TGTGCCAGCAGTTACGAGGGCAACACTGAAGCTTTCTTT
CASSYEGNTEAFF
>TRBJ1-2|.|TRBV6-5|.
TGTGCCAGCAGTCGGGGAGCCATCTATGGCTACACCTTC
CASSRGAIYGYTF
>TRBJ1-2|.|TRBV30|.
TGTGCCTGGACCCCGCCACCGGGCTATGGCTACACCTTC
CAWTPPPGYGYTF
>TRBJ1-1|.|TRBV6-2/TRBV6-3|.
TGTGCCAGCAGCCAAGGAGGCGGATACACTGAAGCTTTCTTT
CASSQGGGYTEAFF
>TRBJ1-6|.|TRBV6-5|.
TGTGCCGCGGGGGGGACCGGGACACTACTATCACCCCTCCACTTT
CAAGGTGTLLSPLHF
>TRBJ2-1|TRBD1|TRBV5-1|.
TGCGCCAGCAGCTTGACAGGGGTAAGCTCCTACAATGAGCAGTTCTTC
CASSLTGVSSYNEQFF
>TRBJ1-2|.|TRBV28|.
TGTGCCAGCATAGCAGGGAAAGGGAGCGGCTACACCTTC
CASIAGKGSGYTF
>TRBJ1-1|.|TRBV29-1|.
TGCAGCGTTGAGAACTTCAACACTGAAGCTTTCTTT
CSVENFNTEAFF
>TRBJ1-1|TRBD1|TRBV6-1|.
TGTGCCAGCAGTGTTCCTATTCCGGGACAGGGAATGAACACTGAAGCTTTCTTT
CASSVPIPGQGMNTEAFF
>TRBJ2-5|TRBD2|TRBV10-3|few
TGTGCCATCACAGACCCGACTAGCGGGGGGCAAGAGACCCAGTACTTC
CAITDPTSGGQETQYF
>TRBJ2-2|TRBD2|TRBV7-6|.
TGTGCCAGCAGCTTAGCGCTGAGGAGCCGGACTAGCGGGAACACCGGGGAGCTGTTTTTT
CASSLALRSRTSGNTGELFF
>TRBJ1-5|.|TRBV24-1|.
TGTGCCACCAGTGAACCGAAGTCGGACAGCCGTACCTATAGCAATCAGCCCCAGCATTTT
CATSEPKSDSRTYSNQPQHF
>TRBJ1-5|.|TRBV4-3|.
TGCGCCAGCAGCCAAGACTTAGGTCAGCCCCAGCATTTT
CASSQDLGQPQHF
>TRBJ1-5|TRBD1|TRBV9|.
TGTGCCAGCCTTAAGAAGGGGGCCAATCAGCCCCAGCATTTT
CASLKKGANQPQHF
>TRBJ1-2|.|TRBV9|.
TGTGCCAGCAGCGTAGCTACAGGGCCGGCATATGGCTACACCTTC
CASSVATGPAYGYTF
>TRBJ1-1|.|TRBV10-1|.
TGCGCCAGCAGTGTCTCCAGGGGACTCGGCACTGAAGCTTTCTTT
CASSVSRGLGTEAFF
>TRBJ1-1|.|TRBV15|.
TGTGCCACCAGCACTCGCTTTGCTGAAGCTTTCTTT
CATSTRFAEAFF
>TRBJ2-5|TRBD2|TRBV19|.
TGTGCCAGTAGTCCCTATAGCGGGGGAGGGCGAGAGACCCAGTACTTC
CASSPYSGGGRETQYF
>TRBJ1-1|TRBD1|TRBV18|.
TGTGCCAGCTCACCCCGACAGGGACGGGACACTGAAGCTTTCTTT
CASSPRQGRDTEAFF
>TRBJ2-1|TRBD1|TRBV5-4|.
TGTGCCAGCAGCCCGGGACAGGCCTACAATGAGCAGTTCTTC
CASSPGQAYNEQFF
>TRBJ1-3|.|TRBV6-1|.
TGTGCCAGCAGTGAAACAGGAAACACCATATATTTT
CASSETGNTIYF
>TRBJ2-5|.|TRBV7-9|.
TGTGCCAGCAGCTTAATGGGGGGCGGAGAGACCCAGTACTTC
CASSLMGGGETQYF
>TRBJ1-4|TRBD1|TRBV5-5|.
TGTGCCAGCAGCGGACAGGGATTCGCGGCTAATGAAAAACTGTTTTTT
CASSGQGFAANEKLFF
>TRBJ2-1|TRBD1|TRBV27|.
TGTGCCAGCAGTTATAGGGGGCCCACCTACAATGAGCAGTTCTTC
CASSYRGPTYNEQFF
>TRBJ1-2|TRBD1|TRBV7-2|.
TGTGCCAGCAGCTTTGGACAGGAGAGCACGAGGTACACCTTC
CASSFGQESTRYTF
>TRBJ2-6|.|TRBV6-2/TRBV6-3|.
TGTGCCAGCAACCCCCCGGGACTGAGCTCTGGGGCCAACGTCCTGACTTTC
CASNPPGLSSGANVLTF
>TRBJ1-2|TRBD1|TRBV24-1|.
TGTGCCACCAGTGATTTTACAGGGGGCTTTGGTGGCTACACCTTC
CATSDFTGGFGGYTF
>TRBJ1-2|.|TRBV29-1|.
TGCAGCGTTGAAGAAGTCGTTAATCGTGGGGCCTTCTATGGCTACACCTTC
CSVEEVVNRGAFYGYTF
>TRBJ1-6|TRBD1|TRBV28|.
TGTGCCAGCAGCACCACCGGGACAGGGGATCCACCCCTCCACTTT
CASSTTGTGDPPLHF
>TRBJ1-2|.|TRBV19|.
TGTGCCAGTAGTAGGGACCTCTATGGCTACACCTTC
CASSRDLYGYTF
>TRBJ1-3|.|TRBV6-1|.
TGTGCCAGCAGTGAAATCTTGACGGGCTATTCAGGAAACACCATATATTTT
CASSEILTGYSGNTIYF
>TRBJ2-1|.|TRBV27|.
TGTGCCAGCAGTTTGCCCGCCAGGTTAGGCTACAATGAGCAGTTCTTC
CASSLPARLGYNEQFF
>TRBJ1-3|.|TRBV5-5|.
TGTGCCAGCAGCTTCGGGGGCGGCGGTGGAAACACCATATATTTT
CASSFGGGGGNTIYF
>TRBJ2-5|.|TRBV7-2|.
TGTGCCAGCAGCGTAGGGGGGCTCCAAGAGACCCAGTACTTC
CASSVGGLQETQYF
>TRBJ2-2|.|TRBV6-1|.
TGTGCCAGCAGTGACCCGGTTGCAGGGTACACCGGGGAGCTGTTTTTT
CASSDPVAGYTGELFF
>TRBJ1-6|.|TRBV5-1|.
TGCGCCAGCAGCTTGAATGCGGACTTACCCCTCCACTTT
CASSLNADLPLHF
>TRBJ2-5|.|TRBV6-2/TRBV6-3|.
TGTGCCAGCAGTTACCCTCGACAGGACCAAGAGACCCAGTACTTC
CASSYPRQDQETQYF
>TRBJ1-4|.|TRBV19|once
TGTGCCAGTAGTCCTACTCGACGGGATAATGAAAAACTGTTTTTT
CASSPTRRDNEKLFF
>TRBJ1-3|.|TRBV27|once
TGTGCCAGCAGTTCGATAGATTCCGGAAACACCATATATTTT
CASSSIDSGNTIYF
>TRBJ1-2|.|TRBV7-2|.
TGTGCCAGCAGCTTAGATGGGATAACGCTTAATGGCTACACCTTC
CASSLDGITLNGYTF
>TRBJ1-6|.|TRBV4-1|.
TGCGCCAGCAGCCAAGTATTGGGCTACGGTTCACCCCTCCACTTT
CASSQVLGYGSPLHF
>TRBJ1-2|.|TRBV11-2|.
TGTGCCAGCAGCTGGTTCCGGGGGAAGAACTATGGCTACACCTTC
CASSWFRGKNYGYTF